One sample yielded the 28 T cell receptor beta chains listed below, sequenced in a study of blood T cell repertoires in COVID-19. This table comes from immunoSEQ multiplex PCR, and its TCRdb copy is limited to in-frame clones, with some not included. Seen here are 70,000 or so clones, around 82% observed once, and the top ten hold 15%. Specimen: peripheral blood. The source is a human donor in a cohort sampled during active COVID-19.

Worth noting for this clone: At the DNA level, this CDR3 is encoded by other sequences in the same sample as well. CDR3 in DNA: TGTGCCAGCAGTCTCACGGATAATTCACCCCTCCACTTT. Translated, it gives CASSLTDNSPLHF. The V and J genes are TRBV12-3 or TRBV12-4 and TRBJ1-6; D remains unclear. There are 13 residues in the CDR3. V was trimmed by 5 bases and J by 5 bases, leaving 7 bases between them.

V gene TRBV28 combines with J gene TRBJ2-7; D gene ambiguous. Germline lookup yields CDR1 MDHEN and CDR2 SYDVKM. With 2 bases removed from V and 7 bases from J, the gap between germline ends came to 15 bases. The CDR3 contains 14 residues. CDR3 sequence reads: CASSLLAGPGEQYF. CDR3 nucleotides: TGTGCCAGCAGTTTACTGGCCGGTCCCGGGGAGCAGTACTTC.

This chain joins TRBV28 and TRBJ1-6; no reliable D call. Trimming shortened V by 10 bases and J by 3 bases, and 7 bases separated the two germline ends. The germline CDR1 and CDR2 sequences are MDHEN and SYDVKM. The CDR3 loop spans 12 amino acids. This chain's CDR3 is CATRYYNSPLHF. CDR3 DNA: TGTGCCACCAGGTACTATAATTCACCCCTCCACTTT.

CDR3 in amino acids: CASSNQGQGDYEQYF. CDR3 bases: TGTGCCAGTAGTAACCAAGGACAGGGCGATTACGAGCAGTACTTC. The J gene is TRBJ2-7, the V gene TRBV19; 8 nucleotides line up with TRBD1. The V and J ends lost 4 bases and 4 bases, in that order; junction bases with no gene match: 9. CDR3 length: 15 residues. Germline CDR1 is LNHDA and CDR2 is SQIVND (reference sequence).

This clone was detected a few times. V and J are TRBV12-5 and TRBJ1-3; 9 bases line up with TRBD1. CDR3 length: 14 amino acids. V lost 4 bases, J lost 4 bases, and 2 bases stayed unmatched. CDR1 and CDR2 (germline): LGHNT, FRNRAP. CDR3 coding DNA: TGTGCTAGTGGTTCGGGACAGGGAGGAAACACCATATATTTT. It encodes CASGSGQGGNTIYF.

In the case of this clone: The sample has other DNA sequences that encode this CDR3 too. This chain uses TRBV6-5 with TRBJ2-7; 11 nucleotides line up with TRBD1. The germline V gene has CDR1 MNHEY and CDR2 SVGAGI. V was clipped by 6 bases and J by 4 bases; unmatched bases: 5. The CDR3 has 14 residues. In DNA, the CDR3 is TGTGCCAGCAGGCTCGGACAGGGGGCATACGAGCAGTACTTC. Translated, it gives CASRLGQGAYEQYF.

The chain carries TRBV5-4 and TRBJ1-1; no reliable D call. There are 13 residues in the CDR3. Trimming left V 8 bases short and J 0 bases short, with 11 bases between. Germline V CDR1 and CDR2: SGHNT, YYREEE (reference sequence). The CDR3 nucleotides are TGTGCCAGTGTCCTAACAGTGAACACTGAAGCTTTCTTT. Residues: CASVLTVNTEAFF.

The J gene is TRBJ2-6, the V gene TRBV5-1; D gene ambiguous. This CDR3 has 15 residues. The V gene lost 0 bases and the J gene lost 0 bases, with 4 bases spanning the gap. Germline V gene lookup returns CDR1 SGHRS and CDR2 YFSETQ. The CDR3, as DNA: TGCGCCAGCAGCTTGGCTTACTCTGGGGCCAACGTCCTGACTTTC. This sequence encodes CASSLAYSGANVLTF.

The chain joins TRBV29-1 to TRBJ1-4; D remains ambiguous. V was trimmed by 1 base and J by 7 bases, leaving 4 bases between them. The CDR3 totals 11 residues. Germline loops: CDR1 SQVTM, CDR2 ANQGSEA. CDR3 DNA: TGCAGCGTTGAAGCGGGTGAAAAACTGTTTTTT. Amino acid sequence: CSVEAGEKLFF.

This sequence joins TRBV7-9 and TRBJ2-7, with TRBD1 identical over 8 bases. The V and J ends lost 5 bases and 3 bases, in that order; junction bases with no gene match: 3. Germline-derived CDR1 and CDR2 are SEHNR and FQNEAQ (reference sequence). The CDR3 extends over 13 amino acids. This CDR3 reads CASSQTGVYEQYF. The CDR3 DNA sequence: TGTGCCAGCAGCCAGACAGGGGTCTACGAGCAGTACTTC.

J is TRBJ2-7 and V is TRBV5-1; 14 positions agree with TRBD2. CDR1 and CDR2 from the germline V gene are SGHRS and YFSETQ. This CDR3 contains 16 residues. With V trimmed by 4 bases and J by 3 bases, 6 bases remained unmatched. Written as DNA, the CDR3 is TGCGCCAGCAGCCTAGGACTAGCGGGAGGTTACTACGAGCAGTACTTC. It translates to CASSLGLAGGYYEQYF.

The chain couples TRBV11-2 to TRBJ2-1, with a possible D match to TRBD2 (6 bases). CDR3 length: 15 residues. With 0 bases removed from V and 8 bases from J, the gap between germline ends came to 14 bases. The germline V gene encodes CDR1 SGHAT and CDR2 FQNNGV. In DNA form, the CDR3 reads TGTGCCAGCAGCTTAGATTTCGGGACTGGCCATGAGCAGTTCTTC. It specifies CASSLDFGTGHEQFF.

The CDR3 bases are TGTGCCAGCAGTCCCGGGACAAGAAGGAACACTGAAGCTTTCTTT. Translating it yields CASSPGTRRNTEAFF. The rearrangement uses TRBV6-2 or TRBV6-3 and TRBJ1-1; D possibly corresponds to TRBD1 (6 bases). The germline CDR1 and CDR2 sequences are MNHEY and SVGEGT. The CDR3 covers 15 residues. The V and J ends lost 5 bases and 1 base respectively, with 14 bases between them.

The rearrangement joins TRBV16 to TRBJ2-1; possible D gene TRBD1, 5 bases. The CDR3 has 14 amino acids. In germline, CDR1 is KGHSY, CDR2 FQNENV. The ends were cut back, 1 base at V and 8 bases at J, with 12 bases in the middle. The CDR3 sequence is CASSQWDSRDEQFF. The CDR3 region has the DNA TGTGCCAGCAGCCAATGGGATAGCAGGGATGAGCAGTTCTTC.

The rearrangement uses TRBV14 and TRBJ2-4; D may be TRBD2 (5 bases). The V end lost 0 bases, the J end lost 0 bases, and 9 bases lay between the germline ends. Germline V gene data show CDR1 as SGHDN and CDR2 as FVKESK. The CDR3 contains 16 residues. The CDR3 region has the DNA TGTGCCAGCAGCCAAGATGGGAGACTAGCCAAAAACATTCAGTACTTC. It encodes CASSQDGRLAKNIQYF. Full variable domain (rest looked up from reference TRBV14 and TRBJ2-4): EAGVTQFPSHSVIEKGQTVTLRCDPISGHDNLYWYRRVMGKEIKFLLHFVKESKQDESGMPNNRFLAERTGGTYSTLKVQPAELEDSGVYFCASSQDGRLAKNIQYFGAGTRLSVL.

This sequence joins TRBV10-1 and TRBJ1-2; 7 nucleotides match TRBD1. The germline CDR1 and CDR2 sequences are WNHNN and SYGVQD (reference sequence). J was trimmed by 0 bases and V by 6 bases; bases with no gene match: 7. CDR3 length: 15 amino acids. The CDR3 DNA sequence: TGCGCCAGCAGCCGGGACAGACATTCTAACTATGGCTACACCTTC. Translating gives CASSRDRHSNYGYTF.

In its sample, this clone was seen a few times. V gene TRBV6-6 combines with J gene TRBJ2-7; D is uncertain. This CDR3 is built from 16 residues. Trimming left V 0 bases short and J 2 bases short, with 14 bases between. Looked up from germline, CDR1 is MNHNY and CDR2 is SVGAGI (reference sequence). The CDR3 loop is CASSYSIGVPTYEQYF. In nucleotides, the CDR3 is TGTGCCAGCAGTTACTCGATTGGAGTCCCAACCTACGAGCAGTACTTC.

This clone was seen once. This chain joins TRBV6-2 or TRBV6-3 and TRBJ2-7, with a possible D match to TRBD2 (6 bases). The CDR3 spans 13 residues. Per germline, CDR1 MNHEY and CDR2 SVGEGT. The ends were cut back, 6 bases at V and 5 bases at J, with 14 bases in the middle. CDR3 DNA sequence: TGTGCCAGCAGCCAGACTAGTTACCACGAGCAGTACTTC. Its translation: CASSQTSYHEQYF.

The rearrangement joins TRBV14 to TRBJ1-2, with 7 bases fitting TRBD1. Germline CDR1 reads SGHDN; CDR2 reads FVKESK. The CDR3 extends over 16 amino acids. Trimming took 5 bases from V and 1 from J; bases not matched to a gene: 10. This CDR3 reads CASSARKGQYNYGYTF. In DNA form, the CDR3 reads TGTGCCAGCAGCGCAAGAAAGGGACAGTATAACTATGGCTACACCTTC.

The chain recombines TRBV7-7 with TRBJ2-2; 12 bases are a match to TRBD2. The CDR3 covers 14 residues. In germline, CDR1 is SSHAT, CDR2 FNYEAQ (reference sequence). V lost 5 bases and J lost 7; bases outside the gene matches: 2. This CDR3 reads CASSPTSGGGELFF. Written as DNA, the CDR3 is TGTGCCAGCAGCCCGACTAGCGGGGGCGGGGAGCTGTTTTTT. Looking up the rest from reference TRBV7-7 and TRBJ2-2 gives the full variable domain: GAGVSQSPRYKVTKRGQDVTLRCDPISSHATLYWYQQALGQGPEFLTYFNYEAQPDKSGLPSDRFSAERPEGSISTLTIQRTEQRDSAMYRCASSPTSGGGELFFGEGSRLTVL.

As DNA, the CDR3 is TGTGCCAGCTCACCGCAGGACAAGAACACTGAAGCTTTCTTT. As protein: CASSPQDKNTEAFF. The V gene is TRBV18, the J gene TRBJ1-1; a weak D match, TRBD1 (5 bases). This CDR3 comprises 14 residues. The germline gives CDR1 KGHSH, CDR2 LQKENI. V was cut by 3 bases and J by 1 base, with 9 bases left in between. Full variable domain (missing parts from reference TRBV18 and TRBJ1-1): NAGVMQNPRHLVRRRGQEARLRCSPMKGHSHVYWYRQLPEEGLKFMVYLQKENIIDESGMPKERFSAEFPKEGPSILRIQQVVRGDSAAYFCASSPQDKNTEAFFGQGTRLTVV.

The chain has TRBV5-1 and TRBJ1-1; perhaps TRBD1 as D (6 bases). CDR1 SGHRS and CDR2 YFSETQ come from the germline V gene. This CDR3 comprises 16 residues. V lost 0 bases to trimming and J lost 3 bases, with 15 bases between them. The CDR3 DNA reads TGCGCCAGCAGCTTGGCCACAGGGATTATTGACACTGAAGCTTTCTTT. Its protein is CASSLATGIIDTEAFF.

In DNA form, the CDR3 reads TGTGCCAGCAGTCTCACCCCTCCCGCAGGGGGCCCCGGGGAGCTGTTTTTT. It encodes CASSLTPPAGGPGELFF. This chain uses TRBV6-6 with TRBJ2-2, with 8 bases matching TRBD1. V trimming: 5 bases; J trimming: 6 bases; junction bases outside the gene matches: 14. Germline CDR1 reads MNHNY; CDR2 reads SVGAGI (reference sequence). The CDR3 sequence is 17 residues long.

V is TRBV28 and J is TRBJ2-2; 9 bases are a match to TRBD1. V trimming: 5 bases; J trimming: 9 bases; junction bases outside the gene matches: 10. The CDR3 contains 15 residues. CDR1 and CDR2 (germline): MDHEN, SYDVKM. CDR3 sequence: CASSTGGARVRELFF. Written as DNA, the CDR3 is TGTGCCAGCAGTACAGGGGGCGCAAGGGTCCGGGAGCTGTTTTTT.

This chain connects TRBV2 to TRBJ2-2; no firm D call. There are 15 residues in the CDR3. V was shortened by 8 bases and J by 0 bases, with 13 bases between the two germline ends. CDR1 and CDR2 from the germline V gene are SNHLY and FYNNEI. The CDR3 nucleotides are TGTGCCAGCTGCCCCGCCTACTCGAACACCGGGGAGCTGTTTTTT. Translated: CASCPAYSNTGELFF.

This clone was detected only a few times. J is TRBJ2-6 and V is TRBV18; 8 bases are shared with TRBD1. V shed 3 bases, J shed 0 bases, and the junction held 1 base outside the gene matches. CDR3 length: 16 amino acids. Per the germline V gene, CDR1 is KGHSH and CDR2 is LQKENI. CDR3 nucleotides: TGTGCCAGCTCACCGGGGACAGGCTCTGGGGCCAACGTCCTGACTTTC. This codes for CASSPGTGSGANVLTF.

This clone has a handful of counts. The chain joins TRBV3-1 (or the pseudogene TRBV3-2) to TRBJ2-1; 10 bases match TRBD2. Germline CDR1 and CDR2: LGHDT and YNNKEL (reference sequence). Unmatched junction bases numbered 5, after V lost 2 bases and J lost 7 bases. This CDR3 region has 15 residues. The CDR3 DNA is TGTGCCAGCAGCCAAAGCGGGAGGGCTGGGAATGAGCAGTTCTTC. Translation: CASSQSGRAGNEQFF.

This clone was counted only a few times. The CDR3 here is CASSVNFQGSEAFF. Written as DNA, the CDR3 is TGTGCCAGCAGCGTTAACTTCCAGGGGTCTGAAGCTTTCTTT. The rearrangement joins TRBV6-5 to TRBJ1-1; a possible D gene is TRBD1 (6 bases). Germline CDR1 is MNHEY and CDR2 is SVGAGI. V was shortened by 6 bases and J by 6 bases, with 17 bases between the two germline ends. The CDR3 runs 14 residues.